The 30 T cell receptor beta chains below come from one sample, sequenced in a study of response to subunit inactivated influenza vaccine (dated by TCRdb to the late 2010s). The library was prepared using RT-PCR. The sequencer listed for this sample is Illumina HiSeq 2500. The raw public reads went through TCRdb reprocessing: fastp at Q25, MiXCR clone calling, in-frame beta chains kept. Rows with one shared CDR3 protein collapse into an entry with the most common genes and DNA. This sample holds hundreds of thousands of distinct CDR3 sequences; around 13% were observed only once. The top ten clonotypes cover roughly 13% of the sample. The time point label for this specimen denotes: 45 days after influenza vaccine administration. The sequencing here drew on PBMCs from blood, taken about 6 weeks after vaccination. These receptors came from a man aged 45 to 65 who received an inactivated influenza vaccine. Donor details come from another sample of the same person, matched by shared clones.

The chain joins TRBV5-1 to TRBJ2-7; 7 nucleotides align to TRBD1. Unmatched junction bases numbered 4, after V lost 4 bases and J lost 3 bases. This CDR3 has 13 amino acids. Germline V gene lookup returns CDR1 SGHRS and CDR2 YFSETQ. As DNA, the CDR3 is TGCGCCAGCAGCCAGACAGGGTTCTACGAGCAGTACTTC. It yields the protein CASSQTGFYEQYF. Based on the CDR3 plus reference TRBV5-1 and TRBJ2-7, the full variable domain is KAGVTQTPRYLIKTRGQQVTLSCSPISGHRSVSWYQQTPGQGLQFLFEYFSETQRNKGNFPGRFSGRQFSNSRSEMNVSTLELGDSALYLCASSQTGFYEQYFGPGTRLTVT.

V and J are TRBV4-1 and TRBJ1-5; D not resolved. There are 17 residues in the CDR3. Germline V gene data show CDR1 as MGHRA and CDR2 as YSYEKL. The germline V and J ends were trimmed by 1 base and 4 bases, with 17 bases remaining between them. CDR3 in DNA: TGCGCCAGCAGCCAAGTGCAGTACGCCCAACGGAATCAGCCCCAGCATTTT. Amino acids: CASSQVQYAQRNQPQHF.

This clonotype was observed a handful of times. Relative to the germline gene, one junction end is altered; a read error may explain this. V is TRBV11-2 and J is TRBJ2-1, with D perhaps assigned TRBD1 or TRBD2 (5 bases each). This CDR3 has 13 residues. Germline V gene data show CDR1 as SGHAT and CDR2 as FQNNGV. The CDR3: CASSLDGGSSRVF. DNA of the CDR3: TGTGCCAGCAGCTTAGATGGGGGATCGAGCAGGGTCTTC.

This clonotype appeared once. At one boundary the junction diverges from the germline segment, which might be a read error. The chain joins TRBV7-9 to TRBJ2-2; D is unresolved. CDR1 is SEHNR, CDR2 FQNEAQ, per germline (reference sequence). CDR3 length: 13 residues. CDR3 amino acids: CANSKLNTGELFF. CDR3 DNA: TGTGCCAACAGCAAACTCAACACCGGGGAGCTGTTTTTT.

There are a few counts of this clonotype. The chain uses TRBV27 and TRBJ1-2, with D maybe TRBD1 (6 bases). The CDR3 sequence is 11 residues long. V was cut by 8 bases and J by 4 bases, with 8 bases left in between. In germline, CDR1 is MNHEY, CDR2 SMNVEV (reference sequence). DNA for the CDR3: TGTGCCAGCGGACAGAGCTATGGCTACACCTTC. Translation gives CASGQSYGYTF.

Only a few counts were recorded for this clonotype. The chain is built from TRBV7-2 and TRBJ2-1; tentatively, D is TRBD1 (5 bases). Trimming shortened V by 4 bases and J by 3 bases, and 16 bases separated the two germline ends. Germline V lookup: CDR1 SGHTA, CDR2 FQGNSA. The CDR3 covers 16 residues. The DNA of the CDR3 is TGTGCCAGCAGCTCGGCAATGGGGCTAATCTACAATGAGCAGTTCTTC. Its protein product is CASSSAMGLIYNEQFF.

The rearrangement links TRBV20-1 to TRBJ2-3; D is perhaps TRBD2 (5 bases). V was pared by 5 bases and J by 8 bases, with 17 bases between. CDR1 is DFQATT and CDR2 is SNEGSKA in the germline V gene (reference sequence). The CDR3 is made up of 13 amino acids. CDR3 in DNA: TGCAGTGCTGACGGACTGGAACCCCGTACGCAGTATTTT. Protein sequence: CSADGLEPRTQYF.

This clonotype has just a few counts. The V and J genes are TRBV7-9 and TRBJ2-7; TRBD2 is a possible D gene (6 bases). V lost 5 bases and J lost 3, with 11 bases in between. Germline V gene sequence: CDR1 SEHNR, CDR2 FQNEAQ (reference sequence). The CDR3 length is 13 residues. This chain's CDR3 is CASSGSGYYEQYF. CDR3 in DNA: TGTGCCAGCAGCGGTAGCGGCTACTACGAGCAGTACTTC.

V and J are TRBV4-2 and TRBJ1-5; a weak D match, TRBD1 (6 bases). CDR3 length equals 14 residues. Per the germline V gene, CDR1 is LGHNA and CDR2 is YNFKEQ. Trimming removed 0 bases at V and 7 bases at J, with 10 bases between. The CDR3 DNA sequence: TGTGCCAGCAGCCAAGAGACAGGAGGCCAGCCCCAGCATTTT. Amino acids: CASSQETGGQPQHF.

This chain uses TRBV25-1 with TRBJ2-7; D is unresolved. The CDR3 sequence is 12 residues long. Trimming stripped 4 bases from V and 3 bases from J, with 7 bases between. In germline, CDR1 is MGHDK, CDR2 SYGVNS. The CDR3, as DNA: TGTGCCAGCAGTGTCAACAGCTACGAGCAGTACTTC. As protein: CASSVNSYEQYF.

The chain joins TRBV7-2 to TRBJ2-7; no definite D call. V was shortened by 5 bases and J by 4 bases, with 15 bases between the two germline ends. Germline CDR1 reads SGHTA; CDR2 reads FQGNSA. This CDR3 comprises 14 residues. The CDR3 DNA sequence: TGTGCCAGCAGCGTCGGGTCTCACGGGTACGAGCAGTACTTC. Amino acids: CASSVGSHGYEQYF.

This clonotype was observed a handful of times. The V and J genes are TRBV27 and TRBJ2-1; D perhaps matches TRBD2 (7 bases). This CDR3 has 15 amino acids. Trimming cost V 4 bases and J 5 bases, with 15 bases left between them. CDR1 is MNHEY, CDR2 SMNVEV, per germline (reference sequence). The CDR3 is CASSYGGRPDNEQFF. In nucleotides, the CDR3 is TGTGCCAGCAGTTACGGGGGGCGCCCCGACAATGAGCAGTTCTTC.

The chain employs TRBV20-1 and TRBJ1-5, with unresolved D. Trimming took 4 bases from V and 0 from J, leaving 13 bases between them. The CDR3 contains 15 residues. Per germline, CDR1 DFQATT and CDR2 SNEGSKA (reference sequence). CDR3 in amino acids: CSAIDPGASNQPQHF. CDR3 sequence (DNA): TGCAGTGCTATAGATCCAGGAGCTAGCAATCAGCCCCAGCATTTT.

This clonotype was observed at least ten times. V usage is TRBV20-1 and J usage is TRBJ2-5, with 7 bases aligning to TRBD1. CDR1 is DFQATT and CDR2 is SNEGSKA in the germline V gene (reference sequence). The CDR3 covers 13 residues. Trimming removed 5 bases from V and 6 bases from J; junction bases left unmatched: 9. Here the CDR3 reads CSALNRGSKTQYF. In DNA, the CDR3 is TGCAGTGCTTTGAACAGGGGTTCGAAGACCCAGTACTTC.

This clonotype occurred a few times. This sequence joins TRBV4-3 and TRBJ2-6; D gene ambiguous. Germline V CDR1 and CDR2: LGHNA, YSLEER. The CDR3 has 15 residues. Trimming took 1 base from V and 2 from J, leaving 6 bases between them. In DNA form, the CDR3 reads TGCGCCAGCAGCCAAGGCCAGCCTGGGGCCAACGTCCTGACTTTC. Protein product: CASSQGQPGANVLTF.

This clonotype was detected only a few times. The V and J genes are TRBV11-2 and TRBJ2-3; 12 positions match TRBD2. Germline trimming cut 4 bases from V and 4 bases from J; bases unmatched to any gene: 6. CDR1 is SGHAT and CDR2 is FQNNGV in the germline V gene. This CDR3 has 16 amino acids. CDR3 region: CASSSSSGGAADTQYF. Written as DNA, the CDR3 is TGTGCCAGCAGCTCCTCTAGCGGGGGGGCCGCAGATACGCAGTATTTT.

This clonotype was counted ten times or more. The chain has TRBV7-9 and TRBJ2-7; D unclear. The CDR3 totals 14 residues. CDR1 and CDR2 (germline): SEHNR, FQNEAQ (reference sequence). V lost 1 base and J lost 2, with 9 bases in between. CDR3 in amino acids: CASSLGAQTYEQYF. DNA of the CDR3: TGTGCCAGCAGCTTAGGTGCGCAGACCTACGAGCAGTACTTC.

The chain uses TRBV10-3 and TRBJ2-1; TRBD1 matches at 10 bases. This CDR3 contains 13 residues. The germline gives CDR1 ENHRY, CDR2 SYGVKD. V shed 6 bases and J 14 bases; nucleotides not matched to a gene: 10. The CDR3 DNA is TGTGCCATCAGGGACGTTTCCGGGACAGGGGAGTTCTTC. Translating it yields CAIRDVSGTGEFF.

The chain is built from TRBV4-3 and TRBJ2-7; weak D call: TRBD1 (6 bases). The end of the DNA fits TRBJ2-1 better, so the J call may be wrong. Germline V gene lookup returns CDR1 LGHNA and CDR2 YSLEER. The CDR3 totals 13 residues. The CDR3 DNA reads TGCGCCAGCAGCCAAGAGCCAGGGGCCGAGCAGTTCTTC. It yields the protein CASSQEPGAEQFF.

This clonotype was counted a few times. CDR3 protein: CASSLDPYNSPLHF. The CDR3 DNA follows: TGTGCCAGCAGCTTAGACCCCTATAATTCACCCCTCCACTTT. The chain couples TRBV7-9 to TRBJ1-6, with D uncertain. Per the germline V gene, CDR1 is SEHNR and CDR2 is FQNEAQ (reference sequence). The length of the CDR3 is 14 residues. Between the trimmed V and J ends, which lost 1 base and 2 bases, there was a span of 3 bases.

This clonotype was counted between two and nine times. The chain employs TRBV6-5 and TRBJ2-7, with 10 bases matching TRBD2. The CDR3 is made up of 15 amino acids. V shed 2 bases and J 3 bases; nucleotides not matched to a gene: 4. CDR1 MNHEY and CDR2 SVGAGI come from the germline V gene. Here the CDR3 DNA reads TGTGCCAGCAGTTACGCTAGCGGGAGCCTCTACGAGCAGTACTTC. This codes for CASSYASGSLYEQYF.

CDR3 in amino acids: CASSYSLGGGLMNTGELFF. The CDR3 bases are TGTGCCAGCAGCTACAGCCTCGGTGGGGGCCTAATGAACACCGGGGAGCTGTTTTTT. This rearrangement joins TRBV28 to TRBJ2-2, with a tentative D call TRBD1 (6 bases). Germline CDR1 reads MDHEN; CDR2 reads SYDVKM. Between the trimmed V and J ends, which lost 6 bases and 1 base, there was a span of 24 bases. This CDR3 has 19 residues.

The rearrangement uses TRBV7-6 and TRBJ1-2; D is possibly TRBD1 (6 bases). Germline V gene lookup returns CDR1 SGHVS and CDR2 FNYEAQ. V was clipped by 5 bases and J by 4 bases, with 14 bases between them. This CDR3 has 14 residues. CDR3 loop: CASSPAQGIYGYTF. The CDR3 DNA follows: TGTGCCAGCAGCCCGGCACAGGGTATCTATGGCTACACCTTC.

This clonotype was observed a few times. The CDR3 is CASSLELAGGEQYF. CDR3 in DNA: TGTGCCAGCAGTTTAGAACTAGCGGGGGGGGAGCAGTACTTC. This chain joins TRBV12-3 or TRBV12-4 and TRBJ2-7; 13 bases map to TRBD2. CDR3 size: 14 residues. V was pared by 1 base and J by 7 bases, with 1 base of the junction left unmatched.

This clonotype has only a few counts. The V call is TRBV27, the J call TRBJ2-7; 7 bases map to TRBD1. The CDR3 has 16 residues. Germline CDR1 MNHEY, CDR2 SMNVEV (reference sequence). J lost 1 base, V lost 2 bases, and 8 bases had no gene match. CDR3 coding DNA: TGTGCCAGCAGTTTACTTCCAGGGGGAAATTCCTACGAGCAGTACTTC. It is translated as CASSLLPGGNSYEQYF.

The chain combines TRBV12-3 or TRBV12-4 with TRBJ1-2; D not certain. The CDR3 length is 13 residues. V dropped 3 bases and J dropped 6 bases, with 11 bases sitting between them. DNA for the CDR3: TGTGCCAGCAGTTTCAGGCAGCTTAATGGCTACACCTTC. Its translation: CASSFRQLNGYTF.

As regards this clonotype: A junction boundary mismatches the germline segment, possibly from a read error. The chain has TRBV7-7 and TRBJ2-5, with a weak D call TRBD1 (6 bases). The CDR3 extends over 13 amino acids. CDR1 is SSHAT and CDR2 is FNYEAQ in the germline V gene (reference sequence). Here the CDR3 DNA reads TGTGCTAGCAGCCAGGACAGAAAAGAGACCCAGTACTTC. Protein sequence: CASSQDRKETQYF.

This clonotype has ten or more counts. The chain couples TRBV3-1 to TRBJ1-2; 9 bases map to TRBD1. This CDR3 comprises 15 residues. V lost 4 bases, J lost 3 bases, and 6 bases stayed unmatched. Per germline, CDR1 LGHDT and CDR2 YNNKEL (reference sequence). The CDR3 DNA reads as TGTGCCAGCAGCCCAACCCGGACAGGGGACTATGGCTACACCTTC. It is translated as CASSPTRTGDYGYTF.

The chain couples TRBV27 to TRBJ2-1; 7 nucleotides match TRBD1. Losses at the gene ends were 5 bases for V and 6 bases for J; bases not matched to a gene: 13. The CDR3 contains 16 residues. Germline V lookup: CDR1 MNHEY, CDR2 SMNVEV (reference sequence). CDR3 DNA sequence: TGTGCCAGCAGTGCAGGGGGTTGGACAGTCATCAATGAGCAGTTCTTC. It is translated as CASSAGGWTVINEQFF.

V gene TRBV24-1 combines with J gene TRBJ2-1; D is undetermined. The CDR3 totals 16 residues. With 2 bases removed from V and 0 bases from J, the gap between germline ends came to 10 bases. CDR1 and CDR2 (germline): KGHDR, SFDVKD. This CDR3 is CATSDSIISSYNEQFF. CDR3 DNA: TGTGCCACCAGTGATTCCATAATCAGCTCCTACAATGAGCAGTTCTTC.